The TCR beta chain described here comes from a study of breast tumors, draining lymph nodes, adjacent tissues. Losses at the gene ends were 5 bases for V and 8 bases for J; bases not matched to a gene: 10. Germline values: CDR1 DFQATT, CDR2 SNEGSKA (reference sequence). This CDR3 comprises 13 residues. TCRdb independently ran MiXCR on the multiplex PCR reads; one entry per CDR3 protein. The sample lists some 120,000 distinct CDR3 sequences, just under 20% occurring once. In this sample, this clonotype turned up many times. The antigen is not known. Axillary draining lymph nodes of breast cancer patients supplied the node samples. Study outcomes and limitations: Tumor and nontumor repertoires were significantly more similar in luminal-like than in basal-like breast cancer. Tumors had less TCR diversity than lymph nodes, more than nontumor tissue.

The TCR originated in a female donor with breast cancer. Some clones in this sample may be carry-over from other donors' samples. Sequencing input: axillary lymph node tissue. The V call is TRBV20-1, the J call TRBJ2-5, with 8 nucleotides matching TRBD2. CDR3: CSARGREGGTQYF. The CDR3 DNA reads TGCAGTGCTCGCGGTCGGGAGGGGGGAACCCAGTACTTC.